The next 32 T cell receptor beta chains were all read from a single sample in a study of vaccination and CD4 T cells after COVID-19. For these TCRs, the target antigens are not known. Treatment of the sample: roughly ten-day PBMC culture with coronavirus spike peptide pools or control peptides (ViraFEST assay). Cultured CD4+ T-cell DNA underwent Oncomine TCR Beta short-read sequencing. MiXCR, applied by TCRdb to the PCR reads, yields one record per CDR3 protein. The data hold around 8,100 distinct CDR3 sequences, with approximately 61% observed a single time. This sample comprised cultured CD4+ T cells from blood, obtained after SARS-CoV-2 vaccination. Every receptor here comes from a human donor with COVID-19.

This clonotype was seen a few times. V gene TRBV6-5 combines with J gene TRBJ1-1, with a weak D call TRBD1 (6 bases). The V end was cut by 4 bases, the J end by 4 bases, with 13 bases between. The CDR3 is made up of 14 amino acids. Germline CDR1 reads MNHEY; CDR2 reads SVGAGI. The CDR3 nucleotides read TGTGCCAGCAGTTTACAGGGATTCGGCACTGAAGCTTTCTTT. This sequence encodes CASSLQGFGTEAFF.

The chain links TRBV6-1 to TRBJ1-2; no definite D call. Trimming removed 8 bases at V and 2 bases at J, with 15 bases between. Per germline, CDR1 MNHNS and CDR2 SASEGT. The CDR3 totals 14 residues. CDR3 bases: TGTGCCAGCCTCCCAAGGGTAGGGAACTATGGCTACACCTTC. Translation: CASLPRVGNYGYTF.

J is TRBJ1-2 and V is TRBV6-1; D possibly corresponds to TRBD1 (5 bases). Germline V CDR1 and CDR2: MNHNS, SASEGT. The CDR3 length is 11 residues. DNA of the CDR3: TGTGCTCTACGGACAAATTATGGCTACACCTTC. It yields the protein CALRTNYGYTF.

This clonotype is classed as medium-sized. This rearrangement joins TRBV24-1 to TRBJ1-1; D is unclear. Trimming took off 4 bases at V and 9 bases at J, with 8 bases between the two ends. The CDR3 has 11 amino acids. Germline-derived CDR1 and CDR2 are KGHDR and SFDVKD. This CDR3 reads CATSDSVKAFF. CDR3 sequence (DNA): TGTGCCACCAGTGACAGTGTAAAAGCTTTCTTT.

This chain joins TRBV11-2 and TRBJ2-7, with TRBD1 matching over 7 bases. CDR1 is SGHAT, CDR2 FQNNGV, per germline. The CDR3 contains 15 residues. J gave up 2 bases and V 4 bases, and 8 bases lay outside the gene matches. Written as DNA, the CDR3 is TGTGCCAGCAGCTCATACAGGGGATTGGCCTACGAGCAGTACTTC. This sequence encodes CASSSYRGLAYEQYF.

The chain combines TRBV19 with TRBJ2-3; D unclear. V dropped 5 bases and J dropped 0 bases, with 12 bases sitting between them. In germline, CDR1 is LNHDA, CDR2 SQIVND (reference sequence). The CDR3 is 15 amino acids. The CDR3 DNA sequence: TGTGCCAGTAGTCCAAACCGCCGAAGCACAGATACGCAGTATTTT. Translating gives CASSPNRRSTDTQYF.

The chain is built from TRBV6-4 and TRBJ1-5; D uncertain. This CDR3 is built from 14 residues. CDR1 is MRHNA and CDR2 is SNTAGT in the germline V gene. V gave up 6 bases and J gave up 1 base, with 10 bases separating them. This CDR3 reads CASSAERSNQPQHF. DNA for the CDR3: TGTGCCAGCAGCGCCGAAAGGAGCAATCAGCCCCAGCATTTT.

This chain links TRBV12-3 or TRBV12-4 with TRBJ2-3; D remains ambiguous. The CDR3 covers 12 residues. Trimming left V 6 bases short and J 3 bases short, with 7 bases between. The CDR3 sequence: CASSLGTDTQYF. In DNA, the CDR3 is TGTGCCAGCAGCCTGGGGACAGATACGCAGTATTTT.

The genes are TRBV18 and TRBJ2-7; D perhaps matches TRBD1 (5 bases). Germline V gene sequence: CDR1 KGHSH, CDR2 LQKENI. The CDR3 loop spans 12 amino acids. V was shortened by 1 base and J by 5 bases, with 6 bases between the two germline ends. The CDR3 is CASSPRGDEQYF. The CDR3 DNA reads TGTGCCAGCTCACCACGGGGCGACGAGCAGTACTTC. The entire variable domain, with the rest obtained from reference TRBV18 and TRBJ2-7, is as follows: NAGVMQNPRHLVRRRGQEARLRCSPMKGHSHVYWYRQLPEEGLKFMVYLQKENIIDESGMPKERFSAEFPKEGPSILRIQQVVRGDSAAYFCASSPRGDEQYFGPGTRLTVT.

The V gene is TRBV6-1, the J gene TRBJ1-2; D is unresolved. Trimming left V 6 bases short and J 4 bases short, with 9 bases between. This CDR3 contains 12 residues. Germline loops: CDR1 MNHNS, CDR2 SASEGT. The CDR3 here is CASSHPVYGYTF. The CDR3, as DNA: TGTGCCAGCAGCCACCCGGTCTATGGCTACACCTTC.

This clonotype came up a few times. This sequence joins TRBV7-9 and TRBJ2-5, with TRBD2 matching 10 bases. The germline V gene has CDR1 SEHNR and CDR2 FQNEAQ (reference sequence). The CDR3 totals 17 residues. Trimming at V came to 1 base and at J to 4 bases, leaving 9 bases not matched to a gene. CDR3 sequence: CASSLGGPTSGRETQYF. The CDR3 DNA follows: TGTGCCAGCAGCTTAGGGGGTCCGACTAGCGGGCGAGAGACCCAGTACTTC.

This CDR3 reads CSASTSGNTIYF. Here the CDR3 DNA reads TGCAGTGCTAGCACATCTGGAAACACCATATATTTT. The chain combines TRBV20-1 with TRBJ1-3; D is ambiguous. V lost 3 bases, J lost 1 base, and 4 bases lay in between. Per the germline V gene, CDR1 is DFQATT and CDR2 is SNEGSKA (reference sequence). This CDR3 comprises 12 residues.

The chain recombines TRBV6-5 with TRBJ2-7; 9 bases line up with TRBD1. The V gene end was trimmed by 4 bases and the J gene end by 3 bases; junction bases not matched to a gene: 7. Looked up from germline, CDR1 is MNHEY and CDR2 is SVGAGI. This CDR3 contains 15 residues. As DNA, the CDR3 is TGTGCCAGCAGTTTAGAGGGGACAGGGATCTACGAGCAGTACTTC. Encoded protein: CASSLEGTGIYEQYF.

The rearrangement links TRBV23-1 to TRBJ1-4, with 10 bases that match TRBD1. TRBV23-1 is placed among ORFs of uncertain function. V lost 5 bases, J lost 8 bases, and 2 bases stayed unmatched. There are 13 residues in the CDR3. The chain's CDR3 is CASSRTGGEKLFF. In DNA form, the CDR3 reads TGCGCCAGCAGTAGGACAGGGGGGGAAAAACTGTTTTTT.

The chain uses TRBV11-2 and TRBJ2-5, with no clear D. V lost 0 bases to trimming and J lost 5 bases, with 7 bases between them. The CDR3 runs to 13 residues. The germline gives CDR1 SGHAT, CDR2 FQNNGV. CDR3 nucleotides: TGTGCCAGCAGCTTAGATGGGTTGGAGACCCAGTACTTC. Translated, it gives CASSLDGLETQYF.

The gene calls are TRBV7-9 and TRBJ1-2; the D gene is possibly TRBD1 (6 bases). The V gene lost 4 bases and the J gene lost 4 bases, with 16 bases spanning the gap. CDR1 is SEHNR, CDR2 FQNEAQ, per germline (reference sequence). The CDR3 is 15 amino acids. The CDR3 is CASSSVLGASYGYTF. The CDR3 coding sequence is TGTGCCAGCAGCTCCGTTTTGGGGGCTAGCTATGGCTACACCTTC.

The chain employs TRBV6-2 or TRBV6-3 and TRBJ2-5; D is possibly TRBD1 (6 bases). Trimming took 6 bases from V and 5 from J, leaving 19 bases between them. The V gene's germline CDR1 is MNHEY and CDR2 SVGEGT. This CDR3 spans 15 amino acids. The CDR3 DNA reads as TGTGCCAGCAGCCTAGGGGGAGCCGAGGCGGAGACCCAGTACTTC. Its translation: CASSLGGAEAETQYF.

The chain joins TRBV11-1 to TRBJ1-6, with D maybe TRBD1 (6 bases). The germline gives CDR1 SGHAT, CDR2 FQDESV (reference sequence). V was clipped by 3 bases and J by 7 bases, with 7 bases between them. The CDR3 loop spans 13 amino acids. CDR3 protein: CASSLRGNSPLHF. CDR3 nucleotides: TGTGCCAGCAGCTTGAGGGGGAATTCACCCCTCCACTTT. Complete variable domain (other parts from reference TRBV11-1 and TRBJ1-6): EAEVAQSPRYKITEKSQAVAFWCDPISGHATLYWYRQILGQGPELLVQFQDESVVDDSQLPKDRFSAERLKGVDSTLKIQPAELGDSAMYLCASSLRGNSPLHFGNGTRLTVT.

This rearrangement joins TRBV19 to TRBJ2-3; the D gene is possibly TRBD1 (5 bases). Trimming shortened V by 3 bases and J by 9 bases, and 19 bases separated the two germline ends. CDR3 length equals 15 residues. Germline-derived CDR1 and CDR2 are LNHDA and SQIVND (reference sequence). In DNA, the CDR3 is TGTGCCAGTAGTATTCATCGCGGAATTTCAGGGACGCAGTATTTT. Protein product: CASSIHRGISGTQYF.

This chain links TRBV19 with TRBJ1-6; no definite D call. Germline V CDR1 and CDR2: LNHDA, SQIVND (reference sequence). The CDR3 contains 15 residues. V gave up 7 bases and J gave up 0 bases, with 10 bases separating them. CDR3 in amino acids: CASNLRGSYNSPLHF. The CDR3 DNA is TGTGCCAGTAACCTCCGGGGCTCCTATAATTCACCCCTCCACTTT.

The chain couples TRBV19 to TRBJ1-1; D is unclear. Looked up from germline, CDR1 is LNHDA and CDR2 is SQIVND (reference sequence). The V end lost 7 bases, the J end lost 2 bases, and 11 bases lay between the germline ends. This CDR3 is 13 amino acids long. CDR3 in amino acids: CASTLSFNTEAFF. The CDR3 nucleotides read TGTGCCAGTACCTTGTCGTTTAACACTGAAGCTTTCTTT.

The CDR3 is CASSLRGVAGPLHF. CDR3 DNA: TGTGCCAGCAGCCTAAGGGGGGTGGCGGGGCCCCTCCACTTT. The J gene is TRBJ1-6, the V gene TRBV7-2, with D possibly being TRBD1 (6 bases). The CDR3 totals 14 residues. V lost 5 bases and J 13 bases, leaving 18 bases between the germline ends. Germline CDR1 reads SGHTA; CDR2 reads FQGNSA.

The V call is TRBV20-1, the J call TRBJ2-1; 7 positions match TRBD2. The CDR3 loop spans 16 amino acids. Trimming took 5 bases from V and 4 from J; bases not matched to a gene: 14. Germline V gene lookup returns CDR1 DFQATT and CDR2 SNEGSKA (reference sequence). The CDR3 sequence is CSAHRLAAGIYNEQFF. DNA for the CDR3: TGCAGTGCTCATCGTCTAGCGGCGGGGATTTACAATGAGCAGTTCTTC.

V usage is TRBV7-2 and J usage is TRBJ1-6, with D uncertain. Germline CDR1 reads SGHTA; CDR2 reads FQGNSA. The CDR3 consists of 14 residues. The V end lost 5 bases, the J end lost 10 bases, and 15 bases lay between the germline ends. DNA for the CDR3: TGTGCCAGCAGCCCGGCGGGGTTTGGGTCACCCCTCCACTTT. It codes for CASSPAGFGSPLHF.

This clonotype came up a few times. The junction shows a germline mismatch at one end, possibly a read error. The chain combines TRBV7-2 with TRBJ2-3; 8 nucleotides align to TRBD2. CDR3 length: 16 residues. Germline V gene lookup returns CDR1 SGHTA and CDR2 FQGNSA. The CDR3 here is CASSLLAGGVPDTQCF. The CDR3 region has the DNA TGTGCCAGCAGCTTACTAGCGGGTGGGGTTCCAGATACGCAGTGTTTT.

CDR3 in DNA: TGCAGTGCTAGTCGAGGAAATAGCAATCAGCCCCAGCATTTT. As protein: CSASRGNSNQPQHF. The V call is TRBV20-1, the J call TRBJ1-5, with D uncertain. V was pared by 3 bases and J by 0 bases, with 9 bases between. The CDR3 contains 14 residues. Per germline, CDR1 DFQATT and CDR2 SNEGSKA (reference sequence).

This clonotype was observed a few times. The chain is built from TRBV27 and TRBJ1-3; D remains ambiguous. V gave up 3 bases and J gave up 4 bases, with 7 bases separating them. Germline CDR1 and CDR2: MNHEY and SMNVEV (reference sequence). The CDR3 loop spans 13 amino acids. CDR3 coding DNA: TGTGCCAGCAGTTTGGGCAGGGGAAACACCATATATTTT. Translation: CASSLGRGNTIYF.

The chain is built from TRBV28 and TRBJ1-2; 9 nucleotides line up with TRBD1. Germline-derived CDR1 and CDR2 are MDHEN and SYDVKM. The V segment lost 4 bases and the J segment 2 bases; nucleotides outside the gene matches: 2. This CDR3 has 14 amino acids. DNA for the CDR3: TGTGCCAGCAGTTCCGGGACAGGGAACTATGGCTACACCTTC. Translating gives CASSSGTGNYGYTF.

The chain recombines TRBV6-1 with TRBJ1-6; 10 positions agree with TRBD1. The germline V gene encodes CDR1 MNHNS and CDR2 SASEGT. The CDR3 sequence is 16 residues long. Trimming removed 5 bases from V and 5 bases from J; junction bases left unmatched: 6. In DNA, the CDR3 is TGTGCCAGCAGTAGGCCGGGACAGGGGAATAATTCACCCCTCCACTTT. Translation: CASSRPGQGNNSPLHF.

V usage is TRBV19 and J usage is TRBJ2-3; perhaps TRBD2 as D (5 bases). The CDR3 spans 12 residues. The V end was cut by 6 bases, the J end by 6 bases, with 10 bases between. The V gene's germline CDR1 is LNHDA and CDR2 SQIVND (reference sequence). The CDR3 loop reads CASSARGDTQYF. CDR3 DNA: TGTGCCAGTAGCGCCCGAGGGGATACGCAGTATTTT.

The chain uses TRBV12-3 or TRBV12-4 and TRBJ1-2; D possibly corresponds to TRBD1 (5 bases). Trimming took 2 bases from V and 7 from J, leaving 8 bases between them. CDR3 length: 12 residues. The CDR3 DNA is TGTGCCAGCAGTTTACGGGGCCCTGGCTACACCTTC. It translates to CASSLRGPGYTF.

This chain connects TRBV15 to TRBJ2-7; D ambiguous. CDR1 is LNHNV, CDR2 YYDKDF, per germline (reference sequence). The V and J ends lost 0 bases and 7 bases respectively, with 10 bases between them. This CDR3 contains 13 residues. The DNA of the CDR3 is TGTGCCACCAGCAGAGAGTCGCTTGGGGAGCAGTACTTC. Its protein is CATSRESLGEQYF.